These T cell receptor beta chains were read from a single sample in a study of PD-1 blockade in mismatch repair-deficient tumors. Sequencing used immunoSEQ multiplex PCR; TCRdb keeps in-frame clones, though not all of them. The sample holds approximately 22,000 clones, roughly four fifths seen once. This specimen consisted of peripheral blood, obtained 2 weeks after starting pembrolizumab. These receptors originate from an adult with mismatch repair-deficient cancer. CDR3s include the opening cysteine and the closing phenylalanine or tryptophan. A D gene is named only where the DNA matches it firmly. For some rows the clone size is stated as once, few or many, or as a class when expanded; others skip it.

len: 15
d_gene: TRBD2
j_gene: TRBJ2-1
v_gene: TRBV7-2
abundance: -
CDR3aa: CASSIRLAGDNEQFF
CDR3nt: TGTGCCAGCAGCATCCGACTAGCCGGCGACAATGAGCAGTTCTTC

len: 12
d_gene: TRBD1
j_gene: TRBJ2-7
v_gene: TRBV29-1
abundance: -
CDR3aa: CSVRDRGIEQYF
CDR3nt: TGCAGCGTCCGGGACAGGGGTATCGAGCAGTACTTC

len: 12
d_gene: -
j_gene: TRBJ2-3
v_gene: TRBV10-2
abundance: -
CDR3aa: CASSDRTDTQYF
CDR3nt: TGCGCCAGCAGTGACCGAACAGATACGCAGTATTTT

len: 15
d_gene: TRBD1
j_gene: TRBJ2-7
v_gene: TRBV4-1
abundance: -
CDR3aa: CASSHPGQGINEQYF
CDR3nt: TGCGCCAGCAGCCACCCCGGACAGGGAATTAACGAGCAGTACTTC

len: 14
d_gene: TRBD1
j_gene: TRBJ1-2
v_gene: TRBV30
abundance: -
CDR3aa: CAWSTGQPFSGYTF
CDR3nt: TGTGCCTGGAGTACGGGACAGCCTTTTAGTGGCTACACCTTC

len: 12
d_gene: -
j_gene: TRBJ1-3
v_gene: TRBV30
abundance: -
CDR3aa: CAWSESGNTIYF
CDR3nt: TGTGCCTGGAGTGAATCTGGAAACACCATATATTTT

len: 13
d_gene: TRBD2
j_gene: TRBJ2-1
v_gene: TRBV27
abundance: -
CDR3aa: CASSIGLAGEQFF
CDR3nt: TGTGCCAGCAGTATCGGACTAGCCGGGGAGCAGTTCTTC

len: 15
d_gene: TRBD1
j_gene: TRBJ1-2
v_gene: TRBV4-1
abundance: -
CDR3aa: CASSQSTGANYGYTF
CDR3nt: TGCGCCAGCAGCCAATCGACAGGGGCTAACTATGGCTACACCTTC

len: 14
d_gene: TRBD1
j_gene: TRBJ2-3
v_gene: TRBV9
abundance: -
CDR3aa: CAIGGRVLADTQYF
CDR3nt: TGTGCGATAGGGGGCAGGGTTCTCGCAGATACGCAGTATTTT

len: 15
d_gene: -
j_gene: TRBJ2-1
v_gene: TRBV19
abundance: -
CDR3aa: CASSNIGEAYGEQFF
CDR3nt: TGTGCCAGTAGTAACATAGGGGAGGCCTACGGTGAGCAGTTCTTC

len: 16
d_gene: TRBD1
j_gene: TRBJ1-4
v_gene: TRBV18
abundance: -
CDR3aa: CASSPETGGHNEKLFF
CDR3nt: TGTGCCAGCTCACCAGAGACAGGGGGCCATAATGAAAAACTGTTTTTT

len: 15
d_gene: -
j_gene: TRBJ2-3
v_gene: TRBV9
abundance: -
CDR3aa: CASSPSRTFTDTQYF
CDR3nt: TGTGCCAGCAGCCCGAGCCGTACATTCACAGATACGCAGTATTTT

len: 13
d_gene: -
j_gene: TRBJ2-7
v_gene: TRBV2
abundance: -
CDR3aa: CASSVTDSYEQYF
CDR3nt: TGTGCCAGCAGTGTGACAGACTCCTACGAGCAGTACTTC

len: 14
d_gene: TRBD1
j_gene: TRBJ1-2
v_gene: TRBV2
abundance: -
CDR3aa: CASSLGRGLSGYTF
CDR3nt: TGTGCCAGCAGCCTGGGCAGGGGGCTTTCTGGCTACACCTTC

len: 13
d_gene: -
j_gene: TRBJ2-1
v_gene: TRBV27
abundance: -
CDR3aa: CASSFTVGGEQFF
CDR3nt: TGTGCCAGCAGTTTCACAGTGGGGGGTGAGCAGTTCTTC

len: 15
d_gene: -
j_gene: TRBJ2-3
v_gene: TRBV6-1
abundance: -
CDR3aa: CASSDQAASTDTQYF
CDR3nt: TGTGCCAGCAGTGACCAGGCAGCAAGCACAGATACGCAGTATTTT

len: 11
d_gene: -
j_gene: TRBJ1-3
v_gene: TRBV29-1
abundance: -
CDR3aa: CSVERGNTIYF
CDR3nt: TGCAGCGTTGAACGGGGAAACACCATATATTTT

len: 15
d_gene: -
j_gene: TRBJ2-7
v_gene: TRBV6-6
abundance: -
CDR3aa: CASSPLLGGAGEQYF
CDR3nt: TGTGCCAGCAGCCCCCTGTTGGGGGGGGCGGGCGAGCAGTACTTC

len: 14
d_gene: TRBD1
j_gene: TRBJ2-4
v_gene: TRBV6-6
abundance: -
CDR3aa: CASSSTGGDDIQYF
CDR3nt: TGTGCCAGCAGTTCGACAGGGGGCGATGACATTCAGTACTTC

len: 14
d_gene: TRBD1
j_gene: TRBJ2-7
v_gene: TRBV11-2
abundance: once
CDR3aa: CASGKGAGNYEQYF
CDR3nt: TGTGCCAGCGGAAAGGGGGCCGGCAACTACGAGCAGTACTTC

len: 14
d_gene: TRBD2
j_gene: TRBJ2-7
v_gene: TRBV27
abundance: -
CDR3aa: CASSLAGGGYEQYF
CDR3nt: TGTGCCAGCAGTTTAGCGGGAGGGGGCTACGAGCAGTACTTC

len: 17
d_gene: TRBD2
j_gene: TRBJ2-3
v_gene: TRBV15
abundance: -
CDR3aa: CATSGLAGGPYTDTQYF
CDR3nt: TGTGCCACTAGCGGACTAGCGGGAGGGCCTTACACAGATACGCAGTATTTT

len: 11
d_gene: -
j_gene: TRBJ2-7
v_gene: TRBV30
abundance: -
CDR3aa: CAFGGTYEQYF
CDR3nt: TGTGCCTTCGGTGGTACCTACGAGCAGTACTTC

len: 15
d_gene: TRBD2
j_gene: TRBJ2-3
v_gene: TRBV6-6
abundance: -
CDR3aa: CASSYGAGGTDTQYF
CDR3nt: TGTGCCAGCAGTTATGGGGCGGGAGGCACAGATACGCAGTATTTT

len: 14
d_gene: -
j_gene: TRBJ2-7
v_gene: TRBV7-9
abundance: once
CDR3aa: CASTRGANSYEQYF
CDR3nt: TGTGCCAGCACCAGGGGCGCAAATTCCTACGAGCAGTACTTC

len: 12
d_gene: -
j_gene: TRBJ2-7
v_gene: TRBV6-1
abundance: few
CDR3aa: CASSPTGYEQYF
CDR3nt: TGTGCCAGCAGTCCCACAGGGTACGAGCAGTACTTC

len: 14
d_gene: TRBD1
j_gene: TRBJ1-1
v_gene: TRBV27
abundance: -
CDR3aa: CASSIGTGGTEAFF
CDR3nt: TGTGCCAGCAGTATCGGGACAGGTGGCACTGAAGCTTTCTTT

len: 15
d_gene: TRBD1
j_gene: TRBJ1-4
v_gene: TRBV5-1
abundance: once
CDR3aa: CASSPVQGAREKLFF
CDR3nt: TGCGCCAGCAGCCCCGTACAGGGGGCTCGAGAAAAACTGTTTTTT

len: 13
d_gene: -
j_gene: TRBJ1-2
v_gene: TRBV7-9
abundance: once
CDR3aa: CASSLSRDYGYTF
CDR3nt: TGTGCCAGCAGCTTATCCAGGGACTATGGCTACACCTTC

len: 14
d_gene: -
j_gene: TRBJ2-2
v_gene: TRBV4-2
abundance: -
CDR3aa: CASSQDWSTGELFF
CDR3nt: TGTGCCAGCAGCCAAGATTGGAGCACCGGGGAGCTGTTTTTT

len: 15
d_gene: -
j_gene: TRBJ2-7
v_gene: TRBV30
abundance: -
CDR3aa: CAWAEDSGPTYEQYF
CDR3nt: TGTGCCTGGGCAGAAGATTCAGGGCCAACCTACGAGCAGTACTTC

len: 14
d_gene: TRBD2
j_gene: TRBJ2-1
v_gene: TRBV29-1
abundance: -
CDR3aa: CSVDREGSYNEQFF
CDR3nt: TGCAGCGTTGACAGGGAGGGTTCCTACAATGAGCAGTTCTTC

len: 14
d_gene: -
j_gene: TRBJ2-3
v_gene: TRBV5-1
abundance: -
CDR3aa: CASSLDRHTDTQYF
CDR3nt: TGCGCCAGCAGCTTGGACCGCCACACAGATACGCAGTATTTT

len: 15
d_gene: -
j_gene: TRBJ1-2
v_gene: TRBV5-1
abundance: -
CDR3aa: CASSLSLGASYGYTF
CDR3nt: TGCGCCAGCAGCTTGAGTCTGGGGGCAAGCTATGGCTACACCTTC

len: 13
d_gene: -
j_gene: TRBJ2-7
v_gene: TRBV19
abundance: few
CDR3aa: CASTDSNPYEQYF
CDR3nt: TGTGCCAGTACCGACAGTAATCCCTACGAGCAGTACTTC

len: 18
d_gene: -
j_gene: TRBJ2-7
v_gene: TRBV5-1
abundance: -
CDR3aa: CASSLGQGRRRAPYEQYF
CDR3nt: TGCGCCAGCAGCTTGGGGCAGGGTAGAAGGAGGGCGCCCTACGAGCAGTACTTC

len: 17
d_gene: -
j_gene: TRBJ2-3
v_gene: TRBV27
abundance: -
CDR3aa: CASSYGGMPEGLDTQYF
CDR3nt: TGTGCCAGCAGTTACGGAGGGATGCCTGAGGGTTTAGATACGCAGTATTTT

len: 13
d_gene: -
j_gene: TRBJ2-3
v_gene: TRBV9
abundance: -
CDR3aa: CASSVPEGNTQYF
CDR3nt: TGTGCCAGCAGCGTTCCGGAGGGAAATACGCAGTATTTT

len: 15
d_gene: -
j_gene: TRBJ2-5
v_gene: TRBV30
abundance: -
CDR3aa: CAWSVLGTQQETQYF
CDR3nt: TGTGCCTGGAGTGTACTTGGGACCCAACAAGAGACCCAGTACTTC

len: 17
d_gene: -
j_gene: TRBJ1-2
v_gene: TRBV27
abundance: -
CDR3aa: CASSLSPIRGTVDGYTF
CDR3nt: TGTGCCAGCAGTTTATCTCCTATAAGGGGAACCGTTGATGGCTACACCTTC

len: 14
d_gene: -
j_gene: TRBJ2-3
v_gene: TRBV5-5
abundance: -
CDR3aa: CASSLVGFPDTQYF
CDR3nt: TGTGCCAGCAGCTTGGTGGGGTTCCCAGATACGCAGTATTTT

len: 19
d_gene: -
j_gene: TRBJ2-1
v_gene: TRBV10-3
abundance: -
CDR3aa: CAISDRNPLAPSSYNEQFF
CDR3nt: TGTGCCATCAGTGACCGAAACCCCTTAGCGCCTAGCTCCTACAATGAGCAGTTCTTC

len: 14
d_gene: -
j_gene: TRBJ2-7
v_gene: TRBV28
abundance: -
CDR3aa: CASSPNLESYEQYF
CDR3nt: TGTGCCAGCAGTCCCAACTTAGAGTCCTACGAGCAGTACTTC

len: 12
d_gene: -
j_gene: TRBJ1-1
v_gene: TRBV5-4
abundance: -
CDR3aa: CASSLGPADAFF
CDR3nt: TGTGCCAGCAGCCTGGGGCCGGCGGACGCTTTCTTT

len: 17
d_gene: -
j_gene: TRBJ1-3
v_gene: TRBV12-5
abundance: -
CDR3aa: CASGLTSGRGAGNTIYF
CDR3nt: TGTGCTAGTGGTTTGACCTCAGGGCGAGGTGCTGGAAACACCATATATTTT

len: 13
d_gene: -
j_gene: TRBJ2-7
v_gene: TRBV6-6
abundance: -
CDR3aa: CASSSDRWYEQYF
CDR3nt: TGTGCCAGCAGCTCCGACAGGTGGTACGAGCAGTACTTC

len: 14
d_gene: -
j_gene: TRBJ2-7
v_gene: TRBV7-9
abundance: once
CDR3aa: CASSLDGQGAEQYF
CDR3nt: TGTGCCAGCAGCTTAGATGGGCAAGGGGCCGAGCAGTACTTC

len: 13
d_gene: -
j_gene: TRBJ2-1
v_gene: TRBV11-2
abundance: -
CDR3aa: CASRGSSYNEQFF
CDR3nt: TGTGCCAGCCGGGGGAGCTCCTACAATGAGCAGTTCTTC

len: 15
d_gene: -
j_gene: TRBJ2-1
v_gene: TRBV7-8
abundance: -
CDR3aa: CASSPRQLSYNEQFF
CDR3nt: TGTGCCAGCAGCCCTCGACAGCTATCCTACAATGAGCAGTTCTTC

len: 15
d_gene: TRBD1
j_gene: TRBJ1-4
v_gene: TRBV2
abundance: -
CDR3aa: CASSDQGGPGEKLFF
CDR3nt: TGTGCCAGCAGTGACCAGGGGGGGCCAGGTGAAAAACTGTTTTTT

len: 16
d_gene: TRBD2
j_gene: TRBJ2-3
v_gene: TRBV9
abundance: -
CDR3aa: CASSSKLAGGPDTQYF
CDR3nt: TGTGCCAGCAGCTCCAAACTAGCGGGAGGACCAGATACGCAGTATTTT

len: 15
d_gene: -
j_gene: TRBJ2-5
v_gene: TRBV7-8
abundance: -
CDR3aa: CASSLVRWEAGSQYF
CDR3nt: TGTGCCAGCAGCTTAGTTAGGTGGGAGGCTGGGTCCCAGTACTTC

len: 14
d_gene: TRBD1
j_gene: TRBJ2-1
v_gene: TRBV4-1
abundance: -
CDR3aa: CASSQMGQGNEQFF
CDR3nt: TGCGCCAGCAGCCAAATGGGACAGGGTAATGAGCAGTTCTTC

len: 15
d_gene: TRBD2
j_gene: TRBJ2-2
v_gene: TRBV30
abundance: -
CDR3aa: CAWTRLAGDTGELFF
CDR3nt: TGTGCCTGGACTCGTCTAGCGGGAGATACCGGGGAGCTGTTTTTT

len: 13
d_gene: -
j_gene: TRBJ2-5
v_gene: TRBV4-1
abundance: -
CDR3aa: CASSQGHGETQYF
CDR3nt: TGCGCCAGCAGCCAGGGACATGGGGAGACCCAGTACTTC

len: 14
d_gene: -
j_gene: TRBJ1-1
v_gene: TRBV19
abundance: -
CDR3aa: CASSSGPSGTEAFF
CDR3nt: TGTGCCAGTAGTTCTGGACCATCAGGCACTGAAGCTTTCTTT

len: 14
d_gene: -
j_gene: TRBJ2-3
v_gene: TRBV6-4
abundance: -
CDR3aa: CASSLGSDTDTQYF
CDR3nt: TGTGCCAGCAGCCTTGGCTCAGACACAGATACGCAGTATTTT